Below, 11 T cell receptor beta chains from the same sample are listed, as sequenced in a study of blood T cell repertoires in COVID-19 (dated by TCRdb to between 2020 and 2021). Receptor amplification or capture employed the immunoSEQ multiplex PCR assay. TCRdb took over this immuneACCESS table, retaining in-frame rearrangements with V and J assigned. Such tables are incomplete; in checked studies, under half of the missing clones stem from an unresolved V gene, and the remainder is unexplained. The sample table contains around 220,000 clones; only one count was recorded for 86% of them. The top ten clonotypes cover roughly 10% of the sample. Sequencing used peripheral blood. Receptor source: a woman between 50 and 59 years old with COVID-19, enrolled during active disease.

The V gene is TRBV6-5, the J gene TRBJ1-1; D unresolved. Trimming cost V 6 bases and J 1 base, with 9 bases left between them. This CDR3 has 13 residues. Germline V gene sequence: CDR1 MNHEY, CDR2 SVGAGI. DNA of the CDR3: TGTGCCAGCAGCTCAAGACAGAACACTGAAGCTTTCTTT. Amino acids: CASSSRQNTEAFF.

The chain links TRBV7-9 to TRBJ2-3; a weak D match, TRBD2 (7 bases). V was shortened by 1 base and J by 5 bases, with 16 bases between the two germline ends. Germline assignment: CDR1 SEHNR and CDR2 FQNEAQ (reference sequence). The CDR3 is 16 amino acids. CDR3 sequence reads: CASSLVTAGARDTQYF. The DNA for the CDR3 is TGTGCCAGCAGCTTAGTAACTGCGGGGGCCAGAGATACGCAGTATTTT.

The rearrangement uses TRBV24-1 and TRBJ2-7; 12 bases are a match to TRBD1. The germline V gene encodes CDR1 KGHDR and CDR2 SFDVKD. The CDR3 length is 16 residues. Trimming at V came to 2 bases and at J to 6 bases, leaving 7 bases not matched to a gene. This CDR3 is CATSDSTGTGGCEQYV. Written as DNA, the CDR3 is TGTGCCACCAGTGATTCGACCGGGACAGGGGGCTGCGAGCAGTACGTC.

In its sample, this clone was seen once. This chain links TRBV24-1 with TRBJ2-3; D not certain. From germline, CDR1 is KGHDR and CDR2 SFDVKD. V lost 2 bases, J lost 11 bases, and 13 bases lay in between. The CDR3 is 13 residues long. CDR3 sequence (DNA): TGTGCCACCAGTGATTCTCGCGGTTTTAGGCAGTATTTT. Translating it yields CATSDSRGFRQYF.

The chain recombines TRBV5-6 with TRBJ2-7; 7 bases fit TRBD1. Trimming took 4 bases from V and 4 from J; bases not matched to a gene: 8. There are 14 residues in the CDR3. The V gene's germline CDR1 is SGHDT and CDR2 YYEEEE. The DNA for the CDR3 is TGTGCCAGCAGCCCCAACCCGACAGGGTACGAGCAGTACGTC. Protein sequence: CASSPNPTGYEQYV.

J is TRBJ2-7 and V is TRBV7-8; TRBD1 matches 9 bases. The CDR3 spans 17 residues. V lost 2 bases, J lost 9 bases, and 17 bases stayed unmatched. The germline V gene has CDR1 SGHVS and CDR2 FQNEAQ. The CDR3 nucleotides are TGTGCCAGCAGCTTATACCCCGGTGGGACAGGGAGTGATAGGCAGTACGTC. This gives the protein CASSLYPGGTGSDRQYV.

The gene calls are TRBV19 and TRBJ1-5; TRBD1 agrees at 8 bases. Losses at the gene ends were 5 bases for V and 5 bases for J; bases not matched to a gene: 8. Germline lookup yields CDR1 LNHDA and CDR2 SQIVND (reference sequence). The CDR3 contains 15 residues. CDR3 bases: TGTGCCAGTAGTTCATGGGAGACAGGGGATCAGCCCCAGCATTTT. Translating it yields CASSSWETGDQPQHF.

This clone was observed a handful of times. CDR3 coding DNA: TGTGCCAGTAATACGGGAGGCAATCAGCCCCAGCATTTT. It translates to CASNTGGNQPQHF. The V and J genes are TRBV19 and TRBJ1-5; D is unclear. This CDR3 region has 13 residues. CDR1 and CDR2 from the germline V gene are LNHDA and SQIVND (reference sequence). The V end lost 7 bases, the J end lost 2 bases, and 9 bases lay between the germline ends.

This clone occurred a few times. The genes are TRBV6-6 and TRBJ2-6; 7 bases match TRBD2. There are 16 residues in the CDR3. Per the germline V gene, CDR1 is MNHNY and CDR2 is SVGAGI (reference sequence). Germline trimming cut 0 bases from V and 4 bases from J; bases unmatched to any gene: 3. CDR3 in amino acids: CASSYSGGTGANVLTF. CDR3 bases: TGTGCCAGCAGTTACTCGGGGGGGACCGGGGCCAACGTCCTGACTTTC.

This chain joins TRBV27 and TRBJ1-4; TRBD1 agrees at 8 bases. The CDR3 extends over 16 amino acids. Germline CDR1 reads MNHEY; CDR2 reads SMNVEV (reference sequence). The ends lost 4 bases at V and 1 base at J; junction bases unmatched: 5. The CDR3 reads CASSSGGAVTNEKLFF. The CDR3 bases are TGTGCCAGCAGTTCAGGGGGCGCGGTAACTAATGAAAAACTGTTTTTT. Complete variable domain (other parts from reference TRBV27 and TRBJ1-4): EAQVTQNPRYLITVTGKKLTVTCSQNMNHEYMSWYRQDPGLGLRQIYYSMNVEVTDKGDVPEGYKVSRKEKRNFPLILESPSPNQTSLYFCASSSGGAVTNEKLFFGSGTQLSVL.

The chain links TRBV24-1 to TRBJ2-3; TRBD2 aligns across 9 bases. This CDR3 is 17 amino acids long. CDR1 is KGHDR, CDR2 SFDVKD, per germline. V gave up 4 bases and J gave up 2 bases; unmatched junction bases: 9. The chain's CDR3 is CATSDRLAGELTDTQYF. The CDR3 DNA reads TGTGCCACCAGTGACCGTTTAGCGGGGGAGCTCACAGATACGCAGTATTTT.